Shown below are 27 T cell receptor beta chains from a single sample sequenced in a study of blood T cells in healthy people across ages. Using a J-beta primer mix together with a sample-barcoded 5' primer, a second PCR was run for roughly 6 to 12 cycles. TCRdb passed the 5' RACE reads through MiXCR, listing each CDR3 protein once. The table shows hundreds of thousands of distinct CDR3 sequences, with roughly 21% occurring only once. The sample was blood. The origin of the receptors is a man between 65 and 85 years old in good health.

The chain couples TRBV15 to TRBJ2-1, with 7 bases matching TRBD2. The V gene end was trimmed by 8 bases and the J gene end by 6 bases; junction bases not matched to a gene: 13. The CDR3 has 15 residues. Germline V gene data show CDR1 as LNHNV and CDR2 as YYDKDF (reference sequence). This CDR3 reads CATGAGVLLGNEQFF. CDR3 nucleotide sequence: TGTGCCACCGGTGCGGGAGTTCTTCTCGGCAATGAGCAGTTCTTC.

V and J are TRBV12-3 or TRBV12-4 and TRBJ2-3; TRBD2 aligns across 8 bases. V lost 5 bases to trimming and J lost 4 bases; unmatched junction nucleotides: 11. This CDR3 has 16 residues. The CDR3 loop reads CASSGSGRGGADTQYF. The CDR3 nucleotides are TGTGCCAGCAGTGGAAGCGGGAGAGGAGGCGCAGATACGCAGTATTTT.

CDR3 in DNA: TGCAGTGCTAGGAGAGGGGCCAATCAGCCCCAGCATTTT. This codes for CSARRGANQPQHF. The chain joins TRBV20-1 to TRBJ1-5, with D perhaps TRBD1 (5 bases). The V and J ends lost 3 bases and 3 bases respectively, with 9 bases between them. CDR1 and CDR2 (germline): DFQATT, SNEGSKA (reference sequence). The CDR3 has 13 residues.

CDR3 region: CAIGTVYEQYF. CDR3 bases: TGTGCCATCGGGACGGTTTACGAGCAGTACTTC. V and J are TRBV10-3 and TRBJ2-5; D possibly uses TRBD1 or TRBD2 (5 bases each). TRBJ2-7 matches the DNA end more closely, so the J call is doubtful. The CDR3 has 11 amino acids. Looked up from germline, CDR1 is ENHRY and CDR2 is SYGVKD.

This chain uses TRBV3-1 with TRBJ2-2; D perhaps matches TRBD2 (6 bases). V lost 5 bases to trimming and J lost 5 bases, with 12 bases between them. CDR1 is LGHDT, CDR2 YNNKEL, per germline (reference sequence). The CDR3 is 14 amino acids. The CDR3 DNA sequence: TGTGCCAGCAGCTACGGGAGCCTGACCGGGGAGCTGTTTTTT. It specifies CASSYGSLTGELFF.

To note about this clonotype: This may stem from a read error, because a much larger clone lies one nucleotide away. V usage is TRBV7-9 and J usage is TRBJ2-3; D is uncertain. The CDR3 loop spans 14 amino acids. The V and J ends lost 5 bases and 7 bases respectively, with 16 bases between them. Germline V gene lookup returns CDR1 SEHNR and CDR2 FQNEAQ (reference sequence). CDR3 DNA sequence: TGTGCCAGCAGCCCCCGAGGTCGCCCAAATACGCAGTATTTT. Translating it yields CASSPRGRPNTQYF.

With regard to this clonotype: The germline gene is not matched at one end of the junction; a read error may be the cause. The chain links TRBV7-9 to TRBJ2-7; D is perhaps TRBD1 or TRBD2 (5 bases each). The CDR3 is 11 residues long. The germline V gene encodes CDR1 SEHNR and CDR2 FQNEAQ (reference sequence). This CDR3 is CASSLEGPEIF. For the CDR3, the DNA is TGTGCCAGCAGCTTAGAGGGACCGGAGATTTTT.

This chain uses TRBV3-1 with TRBJ1-3; possibly TRBD1 for D (6 bases). Trimming removed 6 bases from V and 0 bases from J, with 9 bases in between. The germline CDR1 and CDR2 sequences are LGHDT and YNNKEL (reference sequence). The CDR3 has 14 amino acids. The CDR3 nucleotides are TGTGCCAGCAGTGACAGGTCCTCTGGAAACACCATATATTTT. Translated, it gives CASSDRSSGNTIYF.

CDR3 sequence: CSARNGQNTEAFF. CDR3 coding DNA: TGCAGTGCTAGAAATGGACAGAACACTGAAGCTTTCTTT. The rearrangement links TRBV20-1 to TRBJ1-1; the D gene is possibly TRBD1 (5 bases). This CDR3 region has 13 residues. V was trimmed by 2 bases and J by 1 base, leaving 8 bases between them. From germline, CDR1 is DFQATT and CDR2 SNEGSKA (reference sequence).

The chain has TRBV28 and TRBJ2-7, with 8 positions matching TRBD1. This CDR3 spans 15 amino acids. J lost 2 bases, V lost 4 bases, and 7 bases had no gene match. The germline V gene has CDR1 MDHEN and CDR2 SYDVKM. The chain's CDR3 is CASSSTGGRTYEQYF. Here the CDR3 DNA reads TGTGCCAGCAGTTCCACAGGGGGTCGTACCTACGAGCAGTACTTC.

This clonotype showed up just a few times. The rearrangement uses TRBV4-1 and TRBJ2-2; weak D call: TRBD2 (6 bases). CDR1 is MGHRA and CDR2 is YSYEKL in the germline V gene. The CDR3 sequence is 16 residues long. Deletions cut 3 bases from V and 0 bases from J, with 11 bases between. The CDR3 reads CASSHPSDSNTGELFF. In DNA form, the CDR3 reads TGCGCCAGCAGCCACCCTAGCGACTCGAACACCGGGGAGCTGTTTTTT.

This clonotype was seen more than once but under ten times. This sequence joins TRBV4-3 and TRBJ2-5; maybe TRBD2 (6 bases). The DNA matches TRBJ2-1 better at its end, which makes the J call doubtful. The CDR3 contains 13 residues. The germline CDR1 and CDR2 sequences are LGHNA and YSLEER. The chain's CDR3 is CASSQDRGREQFF. In DNA form, the CDR3 reads TGCGCCAGCAGCCAAGATCGGGGGAGAGAGCAGTTCTTC.

The table lists this clonotype with many counts. The chain uses TRBV20-1 and TRBJ2-1; D call uncertain. CDR3 size: 13 residues. Germline assignment: CDR1 DFQATT and CDR2 SNEGSKA (reference sequence). With 3 bases removed from V and 0 bases from J, the gap between germline ends came to 6 bases. The CDR3 DNA follows: TGCAGTGCTAGCCATTACTCCTACAATGAGCAGTTCTTC. Translating it yields CSASHYSYNEQFF.

V gene TRBV29-1 combines with J gene TRBJ1-4, with D unclear. V lost 1 base to trimming and J lost 8 bases, with 11 bases between them. Germline V gene data show CDR1 as SQVTM and CDR2 as ANQGSEA. This CDR3 region has 13 residues. This CDR3 reads CSVEVGGEEKLFF. The CDR3 coding sequence is TGCAGCGTTGAAGTTGGCGGGGAAGAAAAACTGTTTTTT.

This clonotype was seen a few times. The chain recombines TRBV4-1 with TRBJ1-1; D unclear. The germline V gene encodes CDR1 MGHRA and CDR2 YSYEKL. CDR3 length equals 15 residues. V was trimmed by 1 base and J by 0 bases, leaving 9 bases between them. The chain's CDR3 is CASSQVSLLNTEAFF. Written as DNA, the CDR3 is TGCGCCAGCAGCCAAGTCTCCCTCTTGAACACTGAAGCTTTCTTT.

The chain links TRBV20-1 to TRBJ1-5; D perhaps matches TRBD1 (6 bases). In germline, CDR1 is DFQATT, CDR2 SNEGSKA (reference sequence). Trimming cost V 2 bases and J 4 bases, with 15 bases left between them. The CDR3 extends over 15 amino acids. CDR3 bases: TGCAGTGCTAGACCATCCGGGACACCTAATCAGCCCCAGCATTTT. Its protein product is CSARPSGTPNQPQHF.

This rearrangement joins TRBV10-3 to TRBJ2-7; a weak D match, TRBD2 (7 bases). This CDR3 is 12 amino acids long. Trimming shortened V by 10 bases and J by 7 bases, and 17 bases separated the two germline ends. The V gene's germline CDR1 is ENHRY and CDR2 SYGVKD. The chain's CDR3 is CATGGSPREQYF. In DNA, the CDR3 is TGTGCCACGGGGGGCTCGCCTAGGGAGCAGTACTTC.

A few counts support this clonotype. The chain links TRBV4-2 to TRBJ2-5, with no clear D. The DNA end is more similar to TRBJ2-7, so the J call may be wrong. CDR1 LGHNA and CDR2 YNFKEQ come from the germline V gene. The CDR3 is made up of 15 amino acids. Here the CDR3 DNA reads TGTGCCAGCAGCCGAGGTACTTCTGAATCCTACGAGCAGTACTTC. This sequence encodes CASSRGTSESYEQYF.

This clonotype was seen ten or more times. The chain is built from TRBV20-1 and TRBJ1-4; D unresolved. Germline V CDR1 and CDR2: DFQATT, SNEGSKA (reference sequence). The V end lost 3 bases, the J end lost 3 bases, and 11 bases lay between the germline ends. The CDR3 covers 14 residues. The chain's CDR3 is CSASWGMANEKLFF. CDR3 nucleotide sequence: TGCAGTGCTAGCTGGGGAATGGCTAATGAAAAACTGTTTTTT.

The gene calls are TRBV6-5 and TRBJ2-5; weak D call: TRBD2 (5 bases). CDR3 length: 14 amino acids. The germline V gene encodes CDR1 MNHEY and CDR2 SVGAGI. V was shortened by 0 bases and J by 7 bases, with 12 bases between the two germline ends. The CDR3 loop reads CASSYSGEWGTQYF. Here the CDR3 DNA reads TGTGCCAGCAGTTACTCGGGAGAGTGGGGGACCCAGTACTTC.

The chain uses TRBV11-2 and TRBJ2-3, with 8 bases identical to TRBD2. Germline CDR1 is SGHAT and CDR2 is FQNNGV. V was clipped by 5 bases and J by 5 bases; unmatched bases: 6. This CDR3 has 14 residues. CDR3 region: CASSRSGRVDTQYF. The DNA of the CDR3 is TGTGCCAGCAGCCGGAGCGGGAGAGTAGATACGCAGTATTTT.

This clonotype was picked up a small number of times. The rearrangement joins TRBV12-3 or TRBV12-4 to TRBJ2-5; D possibly corresponds to TRBD2 (5 bases). This CDR3 comprises 15 residues. V lost 6 bases and J 3 bases, leaving 17 bases between the germline ends. DNA of the CDR3: TGTGCCAGCAGCGGTTACGCCTTGGGAGAAGAGACCCAGTACTTC. Protein: CASSGYALGEETQYF.

This clonotype has a count of ten or more. The CDR3 nucleotides read TGTGCCAGCAGCCCCCGGACGGCAACTAATGAAAAACTGTTTTTT. Residues: CASSPRTATNEKLFF. This chain links TRBV14 with TRBJ1-4; the D is unclear. Germline V gene data show CDR1 as SGHDN and CDR2 as FVKESK. The V end lost 4 bases, the J end lost 0 bases, and 9 bases lay between the germline ends. This CDR3 spans 15 amino acids.

The V gene is TRBV7-2, the J gene TRBJ2-5, with 7 bases that match TRBD2. Judging by the DNA end, TRBJ2-1 fits better; the J call may be wrong. Germline V gives CDR1 SGHTA, CDR2 FQGNSA. CDR3 size: 18 residues. The CDR3 DNA is TGTGCCAGCAGCCGAGCTGTGGTAGGGACTATCTCCCCCAATGAGCAGTTCTTC. It encodes CASSRAVVGTISPNEQFF.

The V gene is TRBV2, the J gene TRBJ2-5, with 7 positions matching TRBD1. This CDR3 is built from 9 residues. With V trimmed by 7 bases and J by 12 bases, 2 bases remained unmatched. The germline gives CDR1 SNHLY, CDR2 FYNNEI. CDR3 nucleotides: TGTGCCAGCACGGGACAGAAGTACTTC. Its protein product is CASTGQKYF.

A few counts support this clonotype. The chain is built from TRBV5-8 and TRBJ1-1; D remains ambiguous. This CDR3 has 13 amino acids. Germline loops: CDR1 SGHTS, CDR2 YDEGEE. V was pared by 6 bases and J by 5 bases, with 14 bases between. The CDR3 loop is CASKKGGETEAFF. CDR3 DNA sequence: TGTGCCAGCAAAAAGGGAGGAGAAACTGAAGCTTTCTTT.

This chain joins TRBV18 and TRBJ1-6; TRBD1 is a possible D gene (5 bases). This CDR3 spans 15 amino acids. Germline V gene sequence: CDR1 KGHSH, CDR2 LQKENI. V was pared by 4 bases and J by 3 bases, with 10 bases between. The CDR3 DNA sequence: TGTGCCAGCTCACTTGCGACAGACTATAATTCACCCCTCCACTTT. It codes for CASSLATDYNSPLHF.